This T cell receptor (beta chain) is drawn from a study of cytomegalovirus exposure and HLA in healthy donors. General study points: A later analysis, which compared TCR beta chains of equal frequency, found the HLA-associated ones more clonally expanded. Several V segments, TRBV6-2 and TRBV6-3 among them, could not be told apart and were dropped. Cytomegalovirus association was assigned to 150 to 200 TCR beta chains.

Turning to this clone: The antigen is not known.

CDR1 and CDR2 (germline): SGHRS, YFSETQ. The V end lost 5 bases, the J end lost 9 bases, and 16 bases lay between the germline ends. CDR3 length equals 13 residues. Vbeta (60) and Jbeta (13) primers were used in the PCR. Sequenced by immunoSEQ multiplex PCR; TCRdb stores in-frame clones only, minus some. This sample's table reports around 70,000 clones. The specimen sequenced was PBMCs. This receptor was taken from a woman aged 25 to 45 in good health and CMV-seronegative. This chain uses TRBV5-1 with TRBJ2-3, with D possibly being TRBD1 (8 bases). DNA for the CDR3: TGCGCCAGCAGGGGAGGGACAGGAGACACGCAGTATTTT. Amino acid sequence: CASRGGTGDTQYF.